This T cell receptor beta chain was retrieved from a study of T cells in Graves' hyperthyroidism and ophthalmopathy (dated 2019 in TCRdb). Study-level background: Peripheral blood samples were taken at initial diagnosis, before any treatment was given. The approximately 90 discovery patients were randomly split 7:3 into training and test sets. An independent validation cohort of around 20 hyperthyroidism patients and 17 patients who later progressed to ophthalmopathy tested prospective prediction of ophthalmopathy. The paper describes TCR Vbeta CDR3 sequencing of around 130 peripheral blood samples, made up of 43 ophthalmopathy patients, some 76 hyperthyroidism patients and roughly 17 progressor patients. To identify TCR V-J signatures that set the groups apart, the researchers used a discovery cohort of more than 95 patients, made up of 40 to 45 with Graves' ophthalmopathy and 57 with stable Graves' hyperthyroidism. In addition, the study compared T-cell repertoires in thyroid tissue and in blood from roughly six Graves' hyperthyroidism patients. After sampling, hyperthyroidism patients received methimazole starting at 30 mg daily, and ophthalmopathy patients received high-dose intravenous methylprednisolone. Overall study outcomes, separate from this receptor: Sample size was not statistically predetermined, and blinding of investigators to group allocation was not performed. In cross-validation, a model built on a 13 V-J signature told ophthalmopathy apart from stable hyperthyroidism with over 85% sensitivity and about 81% specificity, and in testing the same model reached 80%/75%. During validation, the model predicted progression to ophthalmopathy a median of about 6.3 months ahead of onset, with almost 71% sensitivity and 72.22% specificity. Most expanded thyroid clonotypes (frequency above 0.001) were also found in blood, which suggests that blood repertoires may mirror thyroid immune responses.

CDR1 and CDR2 are drawn from the germline V gene: SGHTA, FQGNSA. A distance of 18 bases separates the germline ends of V and J, which lose 3 bases and 4 bases respectively. The CDR3 contains 16 residues, cysteine and phenylalanine counted. Only the CDR3 region is kept as DNA, spanning 48 bases read in frame from base 1. This clonotype was picked up many times. Its antigen target is currently unknown. No base-level quality is on record; no much larger clone is a single base apart. Hyperthyroidism patients were newly diagnosed, had a disease duration of under 2 months, and were aged 18 to 65 years. Any patient with an uncontrolled infection, another autoimmune disease, pregnancy or lactation was excluded. Diagnoses were established on the basis of clinical symptoms, serum thyroxine and TRAb, thyroid ultrasound, and orbital computed tomography. For progressor patients, blood was drawn at the first diagnosis of hyperthyroidism, before any ophthalmopathy symptoms had appeared. PBMCs were separated from 7.5 to 10 ml of fresh peripheral blood using Ficoll-Paque density gradient centrifugation. Progressor patients were first diagnosed with Graves' hyperthyroidism and then developed ophthalmopathy during follow-up. Total RNA was extracted with Trizol reagent, and quality was checked on an Agilent 2100 Bioanalyzer.

Amplification of TCR beta CDR3 regions was carried out from RNA transcripts. The TCR CDR3 was subjected to a first round of RT-PCR using the HTBI primer set and the Qiagen OneStep RT-PCR kit. Libraries were constructed in a second round of multiplex PCR, after which size selection and purification were carried out. Libraries were sequenced paired-end with 100 bp reads on an Illumina HiSeq2000. Concerning the study's data processing: SOAPnuke was used to process the raw data, with reads discarded if the reads contained adapters or uncalled bases, had a mean Phred below 15, or lacked an exact constant-primer or identifier match. High-quality paired reads were merged with COPE v1.2.5, and unique nucleotide sequences were defined as clonotypes. Clonotypes were aligned to IMGT TRBV, TRBD and TRBJ reference segments using MiTCR v1.1. Analysis was restricted to V-J combinations with a frequency above 0.0001, which covered about 99% of repertoires. The TCS score was defined as the ratio of F50 (clonal expansion) to E x V (chaos), calculated using BLOSUM62-based TCRdist between CDR3 peptides within each V-J. Welch's t-statistics and random forest reduced fewer than 600 V-J features to 13, which were used in a naive Bayes classifier (R e1071). TCRdb cleaned the public reads at Q25 with fastp, built clones with MiXCR and kept in-frame beta chains. Entries are consolidated by CDR3 protein sequence, retaining the most common genes and DNA. In this record, the V and J calls reflect TCRdb's handling and not the investigators' own analysis. The sample table contains hundreds of thousands of distinct CDR3 sequences; only one count was recorded for roughly 14% of them. Of the sample, less than 6% falls within the top ten clones.

Source material: blood. The sequence was collected from a woman aged 25 to 39 with Graves' hyperthyroidism that later progressed to Graves' ophthalmopathy. The V and J genes are TRBV7-2 and TRBJ2-5, with TRBD2 perhaps the D gene, on 5 matching bases. The CDR3 here reads CASSFIGLAVRETQYF. The DNA sequence is as follows: TGTGCCAGCAGCTTCATTGGGCTAGCAGTTCGAGAGACCCAGTACTTC.